The present T cell receptor (beta chain) was sequenced within a study of blood T cell repertoires in COVID-19. Study at large: Sites in the United States, Italy and Spain provided acute and convalescent COVID-19 samples. The cDNA or gDNA used as material had been derived from T cells, B-cell-depleted T cells, or PBMCs.

The protocol was immunoSEQ multiplex PCR, while the TCRdb copy is restricted to in-frame clones and leaves out a portion. The table shows 87,000 or so clones, with over 75% occurring only once. Germline V gives CDR1 MNHEY, CDR2 SVGEGT. CDR3 size: 13 residues. V was trimmed by 5 bases and J by 4 bases, leaving 11 bases between them. This clone has just one count. Sequenced input: peripheral blood. The sequence was obtained from a woman aged 80 or older with active or convalescent COVID-19. The chain joins TRBV6-2 or TRBV6-3 to TRBJ1-2; D may be TRBD1 (5 bases). CDR3 sequence: CASSQTGVYGYTF. The DNA for the CDR3 is TGTGCCAGCAGTCAAACAGGTGTCTATGGCTACACCTTC.